This T cell receptor beta chain was recovered during a study of T-cell reconstitution after alpha-beta-depleted transplantation in children. There are many counts of this clonotype. The germline V gene encodes CDR1 SGHAT and CDR2 FQNNGV. Deletions cut 0 bases from V and 5 bases from J, with 17 bases between. The CDR3 consists of 16 residues. This sample's TCRbeta library carried unique molecular identifier barcodes. Each CDR3 protein is one row after TCRdb ran MiXCR on the PCR reads. Of around 210,000 distinct CDR3 sequences listed, approximately 6.3% are singletons. Sequenced material: PBMCs, taken before TCRalphabeta/CD19-depleted stem cell transplant. The J gene is TRBJ2-7, the V gene TRBV11-2, with a weak D call TRBD2 (5 bases). The source is a boy aged 2 to 10 with acute lymphoblastic leukemia, due to receive a stem cell transplant. The CDR3 sequence is CASSLDAPHPGNEQYF. DNA of the CDR3: TGTGCCAGCAGCTTAGATGCCCCCCACCCCGGGAACGAGCAGTACTTC. Combining the CDR3 with reference TRBV11-2 and TRBJ2-7 gives the whole variable domain EAGVAQSPRYKIIEKRQSVAFWCNPISGHATLYWYQQILGQGPKLLIQFQNNGVVDDSQLPKDRFSAERLKGVDSTLKIQPAKLEDSAVYLCASSLDAPHPGNEQYFGPGTRLTVT.